These 5 T cell receptor beta chains were all obtained from the same sample, sequenced in a study of shared clonotypes between healthy human individuals. The assay was immunoSEQ multiplex PCR, and TCRdb's table has in-frame clones only and misses some. The data contain roughly 480,000 clones, about 80% of them singletons. Sequencing was performed on PBMCs. The receptors come from a woman aged 40 to 50 in good health. Some clones in this sample may be carry-over from other donors' samples.

This chain joins TRBV10-3 and TRBJ2-7; TRBD1 matches at 7 bases. The junction had 14 bases not matched to a gene; V was cut back by 5 bases and J by 7 bases. CDR3 length equals 15 residues. Germline CDR1 reads ENHRY; CDR2 reads SYGVKD. CDR3 protein: CAISISGDSAGEQYF. The CDR3 nucleotides read TGTGCCATCAGTATCTCCGGGGACAGTGCTGGAGAGCAGTACTTC.

As concerns this clone: A much bigger clone sits one base away, suggesting this may be a read error. Other nucleotide sequences in the sample specify the same CDR3. This chain links TRBV5-1 with TRBJ1-1; 7 bases map to TRBD1. The germline V gene has CDR1 SGHRS and CDR2 YFSETQ. The CDR3 has 13 residues. The CDR3 sequence: CASSVQGNAEAFF. The CDR3 nucleotides read TGCGCCAGCAGCGTACAGGGGAACGCTGAGGCTTTCTTT.

The V call is TRBV28, the J call TRBJ1-1; no clear D. Germline-derived CDR1 and CDR2 are MDHEN and SYDVKM. V was trimmed by 5 bases and J by 0 bases, leaving 10 bases between them. The CDR3 totals 14 residues. The CDR3 protein is CASSTGGMNTEAFF. As DNA, the CDR3 is TGTGCCAGCAGTACGGGTGGAATGAACACTGAAGCTTTCTTT. The variable domain in full, with the rest retrieved from reference TRBV28 and TRBJ1-1, is DVKVTQSSRYLVKRTGEKVFLECVQDMDHENMFWYRQDPGLGLRLIYFSYDVKMKEKGDIPEGYSVSREKKERFSLILESASTNQTSMYLCASSTGGMNTEAFFGQGTRLTVV.

The chain uses TRBV7-6 and TRBJ1-3; D remains unclear. The V gene lost 5 bases and the J gene lost 0 bases, with 14 bases spanning the gap. The CDR3 loop spans 16 amino acids. Germline assignment: CDR1 SGHVS and CDR2 FNYEAQ. The CDR3 DNA follows: TGTGCCAGCAGCCCGTACGGTCACGGCTCTGGAAACACCATATATTTT. This codes for CASSPYGHGSGNTIYF.

The chain couples TRBV7-8 to TRBJ2-2; 8 nucleotides line up with TRBD2. Germline lookup yields CDR1 SGHVS and CDR2 FQNEAQ. Trimming took 1 base from V and 5 from J; bases not matched to a gene: 12. The CDR3 sequence is 18 residues long. The CDR3: CASSLGYSGSLVTGELFF. The DNA of the CDR3 is TGTGCCAGCAGCTTAGGGTACAGCGGGAGCCTCGTTACCGGGGAGCTGTTTTTT.